This TCR beta chain emerged from a study of cytomegalovirus exposure and HLA in healthy donors. Study-wide points: Across HLA loci, a later analysis found differing TCR association rates, with DRB1 most and HLA-C fewest. Some public TCRs appeared in many individuals, while most sequences were rare. Most TCR beta V segments were productive about 90% or about 30% of the time in an earlier analysis. It was reportedly the case that the classifier diagnosed cytomegalovirus status with high specificity and sensitivity.

With regard to this clone: What it recognizes is unknown.

It was with 60 Vbeta and 13 Jbeta primers that the PCR ran. Sequenced by immunoSEQ multiplex PCR; TCRdb stores in-frame clones only, minus some. The table records 120,000 to 150,000 clones, roughly 80% of them present only once. CDR3 size: 16 residues. Germline assignment: CDR1 SGHRS and CDR2 YFSETQ. Trimming at V came to 1 base and at J to 9 bases, leaving 8 bases not matched to a gene. The sequenced sample was PBMCs. This rearrangement joins TRBV5-1 to TRBJ2-5; 14 nucleotides agree with TRBD2. The sequence derives from a man aged 40-49 years in good health and CMV-seropositive. DNA of the CDR3: TGCGCCAGCAGCTTGAGGGGGGGACTAGCGGGAGTTGCCCAGTACTTC. It specifies CASSLRGGLAGVAQYF.